The following is a TCR beta chain sequence with its context. This sample is part of a study of blood T cell repertoires in COVID-19. Study-wide background: In each case, the material was cDNA or gDNA derived from T cells, B-cell-depleted T cells, or PBMCs.

Per the original data handling: Estimated nucleated cell counts came from reference gene primer amplification. Libraries were prepared by immunoSEQ multiplex PCR; TCRdb keeps only in-frame clonotypes and omits some of them. V, J and clone size were drawn from that table, and D and trimming were deduced from the DNA. The data show 25,000 to 35,000 clones, roughly 80% seen once. After removal of 5 bases from V and 10 bases from J, the junction contained 9 bases not matched to a gene. The CDR3 has 15 residues. The germline CDR1 and CDR2 sequences are MDHEN and SYDVKM. The sequencing sample was made of peripheral blood. The sequence derives from a woman in her seventies with active or convalescent COVID-19. The genes are TRBV28 and TRBJ1-6, with 9 bases fitting TRBD1. The CDR3 nucleotides are TGTGCCAGCAGTATGCCGGGACAGGGTGAATCACCCCTCCACTTT. It encodes CASSMPGQGESPLHF.